These 8 T cell receptor beta chains originate from one sample sequenced in a study of T cell repertoires in cytomegalovirus infection. No cognate antigen is known for these TCRs. TCRdb redid the calling of the reads with MiXCR, one entry per CDR3 protein. The sample holds 360,000 or so distinct CDR3 sequences, about 34% seen once. This sample comprised cultured PBMCs, obtained from culture after CMV antigen stimulation. These receptors were obtained from a human donor in good health (CMV status not recorded). Some clones in this sample may be carry-over from other donors' samples.

This clonotype was observed many times. The chain uses TRBV7-2 and TRBJ1-2, with D tentatively TRBD1 (5 bases). The CDR3 is 14 amino acids. The germline gives CDR1 SGHTA, CDR2 FQGNSA. The ends were cut back, 6 bases at V and 1 base at J, with 12 bases in the middle. CDR3 sequence: CASRPKGYNYGYTF. In DNA form, the CDR3 reads TGTGCCAGCAGACCCAAGGGGTATAACTATGGCTACACCTTC.

V and J are TRBV6-4 and TRBJ1-1, with D uncertain. Trimming took off 6 bases at V and 3 bases at J, with 11 bases between the two ends. In germline, CDR1 is MRHNA, CDR2 SNTAGT. This CDR3 comprises 13 residues. The CDR3 DNA sequence: TGTGCCAGCAGAAAGAGACAAGACACTGAAGCTTTCTTT. Its translation is CASRKRQDTEAFF.

This clonotype was counted between two and nine times. The chain combines TRBV19 with TRBJ1-2; 7 bases are a match to TRBD1. The germline V gene encodes CDR1 LNHDA and CDR2 SQIVND (reference sequence). This CDR3 region has 15 residues. The junction had 12 bases not matched to a gene; V was cut back by 5 bases and J by 6 bases. The CDR3 reads CASSFYTDRRDGYTF. The CDR3 region has the DNA TGTGCCAGTAGTTTCTATACGGACAGGAGGGATGGCTACACCTTC.

In this sample, this clonotype turned up a few times. This rearrangement joins TRBV12-3 or TRBV12-4 to TRBJ2-5; 8 bases map to TRBD2. This CDR3 comprises 16 residues. V lost 7 bases to trimming and J lost 4 bases; unmatched junction nucleotides: 14. CDR3 in amino acids: CASTTSGTPVGETQYF. The CDR3 region has the DNA TGTGCCAGCACCACTAGCGGTACACCCGTAGGAGAGACCCAGTACTTC.

This clonotype appeared a few times. The chain carries TRBV7-6 and TRBJ2-5, with 12 bases identical to TRBD2. Germline V gives CDR1 SGHVS, CDR2 FNYEAQ. V shed 5 bases, J shed 2 bases, and the junction held 3 bases outside the gene matches. The CDR3 contains 15 residues. CDR3 coding DNA: TGTGCCAGCAGCCACGGACTAGCGGGGCAAGAGACCCAGTACTTC. Translated, it gives CASSHGLAGQETQYF.

The chain uses TRBV19 and TRBJ1-1, with D possibly TRBD1 on 5 matching bases. The CDR3 is 14 residues long. Trimming took off 7 bases at V and 3 bases at J, with 15 bases between the two ends. Germline V gene sequence: CDR1 LNHDA, CDR2 SQIVND (reference sequence). Here the CDR3 reads CASIRGRGDTEAFF. The CDR3 DNA reads as TGTGCCAGTATAAGGGGCAGAGGGGACACTGAAGCTTTCTTT.

This clonotype was counted only a few times. The chain employs TRBV6-5 and TRBJ2-3, with 10 bases aligning to TRBD2. CDR3 length: 15 amino acids. Trimming took 4 bases from V and 4 from J; bases not matched to a gene: 5. Germline V gene sequence: CDR1 MNHEY, CDR2 SVGAGI. The CDR3 sequence: CASSLAGGVPDTQYF. CDR3 nucleotide sequence: TGTGCCAGCAGTTTAGCGGGAGGAGTGCCAGATACGCAGTATTTT.

The gene calls are TRBV7-9 and TRBJ1-1, with D possibly matching TRBD1 (6 bases). The CDR3 covers 16 residues. The germline V gene encodes CDR1 SEHNR and CDR2 FQNEAQ (reference sequence). The germline V and J ends were trimmed by 3 bases and 0 bases, with 14 bases remaining between them. The CDR3 DNA is TGTGCCAGCAGCTTGGTAGGGGGACTCTTGAACACTGAAGCTTTCTTT. It encodes CASSLVGGLLNTEAFF.